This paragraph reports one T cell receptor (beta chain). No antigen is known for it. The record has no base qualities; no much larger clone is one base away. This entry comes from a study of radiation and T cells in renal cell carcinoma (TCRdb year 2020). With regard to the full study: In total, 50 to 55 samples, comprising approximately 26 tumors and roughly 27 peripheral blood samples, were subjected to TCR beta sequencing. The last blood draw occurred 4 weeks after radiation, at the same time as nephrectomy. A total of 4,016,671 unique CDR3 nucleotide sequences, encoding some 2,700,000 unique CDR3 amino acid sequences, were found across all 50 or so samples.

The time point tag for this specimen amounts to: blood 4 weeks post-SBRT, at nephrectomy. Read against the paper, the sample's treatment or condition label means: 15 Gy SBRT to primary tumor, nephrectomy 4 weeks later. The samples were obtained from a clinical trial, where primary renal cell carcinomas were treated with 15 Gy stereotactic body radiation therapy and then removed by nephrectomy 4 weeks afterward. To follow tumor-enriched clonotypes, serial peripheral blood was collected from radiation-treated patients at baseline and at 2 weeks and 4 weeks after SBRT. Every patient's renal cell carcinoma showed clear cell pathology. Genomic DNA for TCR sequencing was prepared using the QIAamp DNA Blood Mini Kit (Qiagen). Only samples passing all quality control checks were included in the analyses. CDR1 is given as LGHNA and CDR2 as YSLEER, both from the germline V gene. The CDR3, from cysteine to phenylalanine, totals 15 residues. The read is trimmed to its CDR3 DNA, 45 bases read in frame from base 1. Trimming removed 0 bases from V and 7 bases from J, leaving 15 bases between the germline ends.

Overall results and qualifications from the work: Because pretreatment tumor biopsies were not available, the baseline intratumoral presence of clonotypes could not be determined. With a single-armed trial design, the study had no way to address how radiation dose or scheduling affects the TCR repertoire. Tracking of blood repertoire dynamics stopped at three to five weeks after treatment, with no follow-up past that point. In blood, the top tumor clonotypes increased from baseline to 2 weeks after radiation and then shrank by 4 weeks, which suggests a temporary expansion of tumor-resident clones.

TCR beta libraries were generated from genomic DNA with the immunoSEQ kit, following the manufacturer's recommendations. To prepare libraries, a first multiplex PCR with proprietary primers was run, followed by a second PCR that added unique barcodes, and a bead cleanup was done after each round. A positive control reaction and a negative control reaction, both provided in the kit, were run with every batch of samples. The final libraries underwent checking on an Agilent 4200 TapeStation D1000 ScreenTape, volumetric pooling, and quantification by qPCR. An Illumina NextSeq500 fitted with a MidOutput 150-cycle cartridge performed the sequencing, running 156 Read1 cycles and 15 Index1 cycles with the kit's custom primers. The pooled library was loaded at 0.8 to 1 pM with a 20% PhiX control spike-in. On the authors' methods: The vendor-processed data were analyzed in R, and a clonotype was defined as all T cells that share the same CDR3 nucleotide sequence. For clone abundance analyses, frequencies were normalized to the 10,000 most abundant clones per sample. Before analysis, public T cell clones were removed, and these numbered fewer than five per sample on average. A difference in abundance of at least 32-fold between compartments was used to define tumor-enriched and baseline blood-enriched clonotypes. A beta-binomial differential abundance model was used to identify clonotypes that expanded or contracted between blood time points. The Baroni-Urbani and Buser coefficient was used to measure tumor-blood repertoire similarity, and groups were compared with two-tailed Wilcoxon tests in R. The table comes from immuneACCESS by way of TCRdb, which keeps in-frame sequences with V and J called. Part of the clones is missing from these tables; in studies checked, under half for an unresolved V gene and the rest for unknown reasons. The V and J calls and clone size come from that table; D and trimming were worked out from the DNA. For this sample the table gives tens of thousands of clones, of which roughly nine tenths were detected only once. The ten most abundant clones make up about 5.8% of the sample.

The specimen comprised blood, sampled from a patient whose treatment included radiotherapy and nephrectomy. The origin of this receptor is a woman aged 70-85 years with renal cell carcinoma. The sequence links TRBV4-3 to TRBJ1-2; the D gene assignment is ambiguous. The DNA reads TGCGCCAGCAGCCAAGACTACGGACCCCTTTCTGGCTACACCTTC. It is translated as CASSQDYGPLSGYTF.